This T cell receptor (beta chain) is drawn from a study of shared clonotypes between healthy human individuals. Overall study findings and caveats: Larger richness was generally estimated for naive than memory subsets.

The germline V gene has CDR1 MDHEN and CDR2 SYDVKM. The V gene lost 6 bases and the J gene lost 5 bases, with 20 bases spanning the gap. The CDR3 has 15 amino acids. Produced via immunoSEQ multiplex PCR; TCRdb's table is partial and in-frame only. This sample carries some 2 million clones, 85% to 95% of them seen once, and the ten largest clones take approximately 0.13%. Remarks on this clone: Its antigen is unidentified.

The sequenced sample was naive CD4+ T cells sorted from blood. The subset: CD45RA+ positively selected. This chain links TRBV28 with TRBJ2-7; the D gene is possibly TRBD1 (6 bases). The sequence was collected from a young man in good health. The CDR3 is CASSDTQGPWDEQYF. The CDR3 DNA is TGTGCCAGCAGCGATACCCAGGGGCCCTGGGACGAGCAGTACTTC.